These 20 T cell receptor beta chains were sequenced from one sample in a study of blood T cell repertoires in COVID-19. TCRdb keeps only in-frame clones here, not all; method: immunoSEQ multiplex PCR. The data show nearly 350,000 clones, approximately 91% seen once. Sequenced input: peripheral blood. The source is a woman in her 70s with COVID-19, enrolled during active disease.

V usage is TRBV7-9 and J usage is TRBJ1-4; D might be TRBD1 (6 bases). V lost 3 bases to trimming and J lost 7 bases, with 15 bases between them. The CDR3 covers 15 residues. From germline, CDR1 is SEHNR and CDR2 FQNEAQ (reference sequence). In DNA, the CDR3 is TGTGCCAGCAGCTTGCGGACAGATTCGAGTGAAAAACTGTTTTTT. Amino acids: CASSLRTDSSEKLFF.

The V gene is TRBV12-5, the J gene TRBJ2-3; 12 bases agree with TRBD2. V was pared by 5 bases and J by 3 bases, with 15 bases of the junction left unmatched. The CDR3 sequence is 19 residues long. The germline gives CDR1 LGHNT, CDR2 FRNRAP. DNA for the CDR3: TGTGCTAGTGGTCCCCGGAGGACTAGCGGGGCAGCAATGACAGATACGCAGTATTTT. It encodes CASGPRRTSGAAMTDTQYF.

This chain uses TRBV19 with TRBJ1-1, with TRBD1 as a possible D gene (6 bases). The CDR3 sequence is 14 residues long. Germline CDR1 and CDR2: LNHDA and SQIVND (reference sequence). The V gene lost 6 bases and the J gene lost 4 bases, with 15 bases spanning the gap. CDR3 sequence reads: CASRQQGFATEAFF. The CDR3 nucleotides read TGTGCCAGTAGGCAACAGGGATTCGCCACTGAAGCTTTCTTT.

V and J are TRBV25-1 and TRBJ1-2, with 10 bases fitting TRBD1. Germline CDR1 MGHDK, CDR2 SYGVNS. The J segment lost 6 bases and the V segment lost 3 bases, leaving 10 bases of the junction unmatched. This CDR3 is 16 amino acids long. CDR3 sequence: CASSDQRTGGSDGYTF. CDR3 bases: TGTGCCAGCAGTGACCAACGGACAGGGGGAAGCGATGGCTACACCTTC.

The chain joins TRBV11-2 to TRBJ2-5; D gene unclear. The CDR3 sequence is 15 residues long. Trimming removed 5 bases at V and 2 bases at J, with 15 bases between. CDR1 and CDR2 from the germline V gene are SGHAT and FQNNGV. CDR3 sequence: CASSLHRGLQETQYF. DNA of the CDR3: TGTGCCAGCAGCCTACATAGAGGCTTACAAGAGACCCAGTACTTC.

For this clone: This same CDR3 is encoded by further DNA sequences in the sample. The chain joins TRBV3-1 (or the pseudogene TRBV3-2) to TRBJ1-2; 8 positions agree with TRBD1. The CDR3 totals 14 residues. The V gene's germline CDR1 is LGHDT and CDR2 YNNKEL (reference sequence). Losses at the gene ends were 3 bases for V and 5 bases for J; bases not matched to a gene: 5. As DNA, the CDR3 is TGTGCCAGCAGCCAGCAGGGGGCAGGTTATGGCTACACCTTC. Its protein product is CASSQQGAGYGYTF.

This clone was seen many times. The chain is built from TRBV28 and TRBJ1-2, with TRBD1 as a possible D gene (5 bases). Germline values: CDR1 MDHEN, CDR2 SYDVKM. The CDR3 spans 16 residues. The V and J ends lost 0 bases and 2 bases respectively, with 13 bases between them. This CDR3 is CASSLWARGGNYGYTF. The CDR3 DNA sequence: TGTGCCAGCAGTTTATGGGCAAGGGGAGGAAACTATGGCTACACCTTC.

The rearrangement uses TRBV4-1 and TRBJ1-2; D is ambiguous. Trimming pared 0 bases from V and 8 bases from J, leaving 13 bases between. The CDR3 covers 14 residues. CDR1 and CDR2 from the germline V gene are MGHRA and YSYEKL. CDR3 DNA sequence: TGCGCCAGCAGCCAAGATGGACTTAGGGAAGGCTACACCTTC. This translates into CASSQDGLREGYTF.

A note on this clone: The junction and the germline gene differ at one end; a read error may be behind it. This sequence joins TRBV6-2 or TRBV6-3 and TRBJ2-3; D is perhaps TRBD2 (5 bases). Germline V CDR1 and CDR2: MNHEY, SVGEGT. The CDR3 extends over 16 amino acids. The CDR3 loop reads CATSRTRPGGTDTQYF. As DNA, the CDR3 is TGTGCCACCAGTCGGACCCGACCCGGGGGCACAGATACGCAGTATTTT.

The chain carries TRBV21-1 and TRBJ2-7; no DNA check was done on the table's D call, TRBD1. TRBV21-1 is reported as a pseudogene. The CDR3 is made up of 17 amino acids. CDR3 coding DNA: TGTGCCAGCAGCAGGCTGTGGGACAGGGGATCCCTCTACGAGCAGTACTTC. Translation gives CASSRLWDRGSLYEQYF.

The V gene is TRBV6-9, the J gene TRBJ1-1; the D is unclear. Germline V gene data show CDR1 as MNHGY and CDR2 as SVAAGI. V lost 4 bases and J lost 4, with 10 bases in between. The CDR3 sequence is 13 residues long. In DNA, the CDR3 is TGTGCCAGCAGTTGGGAGGGCCCCACTGAAGCTTTCTTT. The encoded protein is CASSWEGPTEAFF.

The CDR3 DNA sequence: TGCGCCAGCAGCTCACCAGACAACCTCTATGGCTACACCTTC. Translated: CASSSPDNLYGYTF. This sequence joins TRBV5-1 and TRBJ1-2; D not certain. Germline lookup yields CDR1 SGHRS and CDR2 YFSETQ. The length of the CDR3 is 14 residues. Trimming took 3 bases from V and 4 from J, leaving 13 bases between them.

The CDR3 protein is CASSFKGVGNQPQHF. CDR3 nucleotide sequence: TGTGCCAGTAGTTTCAAGGGAGTCGGCAATCAGCCCCAGCATTTT. The V call is TRBV19, the J call TRBJ1-5; D is uncertain. This CDR3 comprises 15 residues. CDR1 LNHDA and CDR2 SQIVND come from the germline V gene (reference sequence). V was pared by 5 bases and J by 2 bases, with 13 bases between. Full variable domain (remainder filled in from reference TRBV19 and TRBJ1-5): DGGITQSPKYLFRKEGQNVTLSCEQNLNHDAMYWYRQDPGQGLRLIYYSQIVNDFQKGDIAEGYSVSREKKESFPLTVTSAQKNPTAFYLCASSFKGVGNQPQHFGDGTRLSIL.

This chain links TRBV2 with TRBJ1-3; no clear D gene. Germline values: CDR1 SNHLY, CDR2 FYNNEI. With 8 bases removed from V and 2 bases from J, the gap between germline ends came to 13 bases. The CDR3 runs 14 residues. The CDR3 DNA sequence: TGTGCCAGCCATTTACGGGGTGCTGGAAACACCATATATTTT. Its translation: CASHLRGAGNTIYF.

The chain combines TRBV24-1 with TRBJ2-1, with 8 bases aligning to TRBD1. The CDR3 is 14 amino acids. Germline CDR1 is KGHDR and CDR2 is SFDVKD. Trimming removed 4 bases from V and 8 bases from J; junction bases left unmatched: 6. Here the CDR3 DNA reads TGTGCCACCAGTGACACCCAACAGGGGGATGAGCAGTTCTTC. This gives the protein CATSDTQQGDEQFF.

The V and J genes are TRBV2 and TRBJ1-3, with a tentative D call TRBD1 (6 bases). CDR3 length equals 15 residues. Per the germline V gene, CDR1 is SNHLY and CDR2 is FYNNEI. V lost 6 bases to trimming and J lost 0 bases, with 12 bases between them. CDR3 in DNA: TGTGCCAGCAGCTGGACAGTCTCCTCTGGAAACACCATATATTTT. Encoded protein: CASSWTVSSGNTIYF. Full variable domain (missing parts from reference TRBV2 and TRBJ1-3): EPEVTQTPSHQVTQMGQEVILRCVPISNHLYFYWYRQILGQKVEFLVSFYNNEISEKSEIFDDQFSVERPDGSNFTLKIRSTKLEDSAMYFCASSWTVSSGNTIYFGEGSWLTVV.

The chain carries TRBV24-1 and TRBJ1-6; TRBD1 might be the D (6 bases). The V gene lost 2 bases and the J gene lost 5 bases, with 12 bases spanning the gap. The CDR3 contains 16 residues. Germline loops: CDR1 KGHDR, CDR2 SFDVKD. The CDR3 sequence: CATSDSSKGDNSPLHF. CDR3 in DNA: TGTGCCACCAGTGATTCCTCAAAGGGGGATAATTCACCCCTCCACTTT.

The genes are TRBV5-1 and TRBJ2-2, with TRBD2 matching over 15 bases. V shed 5 bases, J shed 2 bases, and the junction held 4 bases outside the gene matches. Germline V gene lookup returns CDR1 SGHRS and CDR2 YFSETQ. The CDR3 totals 17 residues. This CDR3 reads CASSTGLAGGNTGELFF. CDR3 coding DNA: TGCGCCAGCAGTACGGGACTAGCGGGGGGTAACACCGGGGAGCTGTTTTTT.

The chain couples TRBV18 to TRBJ2-1, with 7 bases matching TRBD1. Germline V gene data show CDR1 as KGHSH and CDR2 as LQKENI. The CDR3 has 17 residues. J gave up 5 bases and V 2 bases, and 12 bases lay outside the gene matches. Here the CDR3 DNA reads TGTGCCAGCTCACCAAATTGGAAGGGGGCGAAGGACAATGAGCAGTTCTTC. Its translation is CASSPNWKGAKDNEQFF.

The rearrangement links TRBV2 to TRBJ2-7, with 9 nucleotides matching TRBD1. The CDR3 covers 13 residues. V was clipped by 4 bases and J by 6 bases; unmatched bases: 4. Per germline, CDR1 SNHLY and CDR2 FYNNEI. The CDR3 bases are TGTGCCAGCAGTGGACAGGGGGTAGCCGAGCAGTACTTC. It specifies CASSGQGVAEQYF.